The T cell receptor beta chain described here comes from a study of technical replicates of blood from a handful of donors (TCRdb year 2017). Turning to this clone: No cognate antigen has been identified for it. No much larger clone exists at a distance of one base, and base qualities are not known.

The library relied on the immunoSEQ multiplex PCR assay. Sourced from immuneACCESS, this table was stored by TCRdb with only in-frame sequences that have V and J called. A share of the clones is absent; for the studies checked, an unresolved V gene accounts for under half, and the remainder has no known explanation. Present in this sample are 75,000 to 95,000 clones, about 94% of which were seen just once. Approximately 0.27% of the sample is taken by the ten largest. The CDR3 goes from the cysteine to the phenylalanine over 14 residues. The kept DNA is CDR3 alone, 42 bases in frame from the first base. The germline V gene supplies CDR1 MDHEN and CDR2 SYDVKM. The junction carries 11 bases between V and J, which are trimmed by 2 bases and 4 bases respectively.

The source material was T cells isolated from PBMCs. The sequence was collected from a human donor in good health. The rearranged chain carries TRBV28 and TRBJ1-1; 6 matching bases give a weak D call of TRBD1. CDR3 loop: CASSLRGATTEAFF. The base sequence is TGTGCCAGCAGTTTACGGGGGGCGACCACTGAAGCTTTCTTT.